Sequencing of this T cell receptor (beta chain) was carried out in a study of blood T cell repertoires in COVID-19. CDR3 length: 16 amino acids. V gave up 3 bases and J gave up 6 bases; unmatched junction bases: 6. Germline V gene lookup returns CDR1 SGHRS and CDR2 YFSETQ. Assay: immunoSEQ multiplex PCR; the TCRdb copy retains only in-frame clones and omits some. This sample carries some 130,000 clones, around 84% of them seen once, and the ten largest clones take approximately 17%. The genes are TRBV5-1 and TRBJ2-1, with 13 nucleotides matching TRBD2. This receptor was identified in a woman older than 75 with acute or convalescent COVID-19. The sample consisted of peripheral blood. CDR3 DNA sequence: TGCGCCAGCAGCTCCCGACTAGCGGGGGGAGGCAATGAGCAGTTCTTC. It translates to CASSSRLAGGGNEQFF. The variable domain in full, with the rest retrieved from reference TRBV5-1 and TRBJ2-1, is KAGVTQTPRYLIKTRGQQVTLSCSPISGHRSVSWYQQTPGQGLQFLFEYFSETQRNKGNFPGRFSGRQFSNSRSEMNVSTLELGDSALYLCASSSRLAGGGNEQFFGPGTRLTVL.